This entry features one T cell receptor (beta chain) sequence. What it recognizes is unknown. The source of the sample is a study of T cells in Graves' hyperthyroidism and ophthalmopathy. Notes on the study in general: Appearing also in blood were most of the thyroid clonotypes expanded above 0.001.

Template material for amplifying TCR beta CDR3 regions consisted of RNA transcripts. The TCR CDR3 was amplified in a first-round RT-PCR using the HTBI primer set. Via MiXCR, TCRdb re-called the multiplex PCR reads, giving one row per CDR3 protein. Among about 740,000 distinct CDR3 sequences, roughly 15% were seen once, and the ten largest hold roughly 10%. The V and J ends lost 7 bases and 11 bases respectively, with 18 bases between them. The CDR3 is 14 amino acids. Source material: blood. This chain uses TRBV12-3 or TRBV12-4 with TRBJ1-6; perhaps TRBD1 as D (6 bases). The clonotype originates from a woman aged 18-30 years with Graves' hyperthyroidism. CDR3: CASTSQGRDPPLHF. The CDR3 nucleotides read TGTGCCAGCACCTCGCAGGGGAGGGATCCACCCCTCCACTTT.